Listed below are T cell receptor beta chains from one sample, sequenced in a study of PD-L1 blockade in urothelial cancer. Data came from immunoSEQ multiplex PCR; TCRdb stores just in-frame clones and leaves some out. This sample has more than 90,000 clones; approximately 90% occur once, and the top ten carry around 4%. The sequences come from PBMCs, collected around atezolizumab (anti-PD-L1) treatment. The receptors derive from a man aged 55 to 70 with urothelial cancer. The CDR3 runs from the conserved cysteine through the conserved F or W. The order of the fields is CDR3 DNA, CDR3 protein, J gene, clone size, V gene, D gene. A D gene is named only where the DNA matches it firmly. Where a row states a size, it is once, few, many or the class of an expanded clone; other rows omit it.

CDR3 DNA: TGCGCCCCCGAGGAGCGGGGGGGGCCCCGGCAGTTCTTC; CDR3 protein: CAPEERGGPRQFF; J gene: TRBJ2-1; clone size: .; V gene: TRBV5-1; D gene: TRBD2
CDR3 DNA: TGTGCCACCGGACTTACTAGCACAGATACGCAGTATTTT; CDR3 protein: CATGLTSTDTQYF; J gene: TRBJ2-3; clone size: .; V gene: TRBV28; D gene: .
CDR3 DNA: TGTGCCTCTACGGGGGGCGCGGGTCAGCCCCAGCATTTT; CDR3 protein: CASTGGAGQPQHF; J gene: TRBJ1-5; clone size: .; V gene: TRBV30; D gene: .
CDR3 DNA: TGTGCAAGTCGCTCACCGGAGGGGGGGGGCAATCAGCCCCAGCATTTT; CDR3 protein: CASRSPEGGGNQPQHF; J gene: TRBJ1-5; clone size: .; V gene: TRBV12-2; D gene: .
CDR3 DNA: TGTGCCAGCAGCCCCCGATTCTGGGGGCACATTGACGAGCAGTACTTC; CDR3 protein: CASSPRFWGHIDEQYF; J gene: TRBJ2-7; clone size: once; V gene: TRBV14; D gene: .
CDR3 DNA: TGCGCCAGCAGCCAAGATGCGGGCGGGGGGCAAGACTATGGCTACACCTTC; CDR3 protein: CASSQDAGGGQDYGYTF; J gene: TRBJ1-2; clone size: .; V gene: TRBV4-3; D gene: .
CDR3 DNA: TGTGCCAGCAGTGAGGACAGGGTGTCCTACGAGCAGTACTTC; CDR3 protein: CASSEDRVSYEQYF; J gene: TRBJ2-7; clone size: once; V gene: TRBV28; D gene: TRBD1
CDR3 DNA: TGCGCCAGCAGCCAAGATTGGGCCTCTGAAGCTTTCTTT; CDR3 protein: CASSQDWASEAFF; J gene: TRBJ1-1; clone size: .; V gene: TRBV4-1; D gene: .
CDR3 DNA: TGTGCCAGCAGCTCAACAGGGGGTGAAGCTTTCTTT; CDR3 protein: CASSSTGGEAFF; J gene: TRBJ1-1; clone size: once; V gene: TRBV11-3; D gene: TRBD1
CDR3 DNA: TGTGCCAGCAGCGAGACAGGAACCCCCTACGAGCAGTACTTC; CDR3 protein: CASSETGTPYEQYF; J gene: TRBJ2-7; clone size: once; V gene: TRBV5-6; D gene: .
CDR3 DNA: TGCACCAGCAGCCAAGACTTAGGGCGGGACAGGGTAAATCAGCCCCAGCATTTT; CDR3 protein: CTSSQDLGRDRVNQPQHF; J gene: TRBJ1-5; clone size: .; V gene: TRBV1; D gene: .
CDR3 DNA: TGTGCCAGCAGCCTCGGGACTAGCGGGTTGGATGAGCAGTTCTTC; CDR3 protein: CASSLGTSGLDEQFF; J gene: TRBJ2-1; clone size: .; V gene: TRBV9; D gene: TRBD2
CDR3 DNA: TGTGCCAGCAGCTTAGCGCGGGGGACTGGAAACACCATATATTTT; CDR3 protein: CASSLARGTGNTIYF; J gene: TRBJ1-3; clone size: .; V gene: TRBV7-2; D gene: .
CDR3 DNA: TGCGCCAGCAGCCAATCGGACAGGGGAGGTGGCTACACCTTC; CDR3 protein: CASSQSDRGGGYTF; J gene: TRBJ1-2; clone size: .; V gene: TRBV4-3; D gene: TRBD1
CDR3 DNA: TGCAGCGGAGTTAGCCTCGTCGCCAATGAGCAGTTCTTC; CDR3 protein: CSGVSLVANEQFF; J gene: TRBJ2-1; clone size: .; V gene: TRBV29-1; D gene: .
CDR3 DNA: TGTGCCAGCAGCCCACAGCGGGTGCAGTACTTC; CDR3 protein: CASSPQRVQYF; J gene: TRBJ2-7; clone size: .; V gene: TRBV5-5; D gene: .
CDR3 DNA: TGCACCAGCAGCCAAGGGACTAGCGGGAGTTTAGTGCAGTTCTTC; CDR3 protein: CTSSQGTSGSLVQFF; J gene: TRBJ2-1; clone size: few; V gene: TRBV1; D gene: .
CDR3 DNA: TGTGCCAGCAGCGGGCCGGGACTAGTCCAAAGGTACGAGCAGTACTTC; CDR3 protein: CASSGPGLVQRYEQYF; J gene: TRBJ2-7; clone size: .; V gene: TRBV5-6; D gene: TRBD2
CDR3 DNA: TGCGCCAGCAGCCTGACAGGGTATAGCTACGAGCAGTACTTC; CDR3 protein: CASSLTGYSYEQYF; J gene: TRBJ2-7; clone size: .; V gene: TRBV5-1; D gene: TRBD1
CDR3 DNA: TGTGCCAGCAGCGGAGACAGGTCTCGCGAGCAGTACTTC; CDR3 protein: CASSGDRSREQYF; J gene: TRBJ2-7; clone size: .; V gene: TRBV6-5; D gene: .
CDR3 DNA: TGTGCCAGCAGTAGCTCCTCGGGACAGGTCCAAGAGACCCAGTACTTC; CDR3 protein: CASSSSSGQVQETQYF; J gene: TRBJ2-5; clone size: .; V gene: TRBV2; D gene: TRBD1
CDR3 DNA: TGTGCCAGCTCCGCGCTCCCGGGACAGGGGCCTCACGAGCAGTACTTC; CDR3 protein: CASSALPGQGPHEQYF; J gene: TRBJ2-7; clone size: .; V gene: TRBV18; D gene: TRBD1
CDR3 DNA: TGTGCCACCCGACAGGGCAATAACTATGGCTACACCTTC; CDR3 protein: CATRQGNNYGYTF; J gene: TRBJ1-2; clone size: .; V gene: TRBV15; D gene: TRBD1
CDR3 DNA: TGCGCCAGCAGTCCCACGACTCATTCAGGGTACTACGAGCAGTACTTC; CDR3 protein: CASSPTTHSGYYEQYF; J gene: TRBJ2-7; clone size: few; V gene: TRBV23-1; D gene: .
CDR3 DNA: TGTGCCACCAGCAGAGAGACAGGGGGCGTTAAGAACACTGAAGCTTTCTTT; CDR3 protein: CATSRETGGVKNTEAFF; J gene: TRBJ1-1; clone size: .; V gene: TRBV15; D gene: TRBD1
CDR3 DNA: TGTGCCTGCGGGACTGCTGAAGCTTTCTTT; CDR3 protein: CACGTAEAFF; J gene: TRBJ1-1; clone size: .; V gene: TRBV30; D gene: .
CDR3 DNA: TGTGCCAGCACCGAGGGCGGGAGGATAGATACGCAGTATTTT; CDR3 protein: CASTEGGRIDTQYF; J gene: TRBJ2-3; clone size: .; V gene: TRBV7-2; D gene: TRBD2
CDR3 DNA: TGCAGCGTTCAGGGTGCCGGAGCAGATACGCAGTATTTT; CDR3 protein: CSVQGAGADTQYF; J gene: TRBJ2-3; clone size: once; V gene: TRBV29-1; D gene: .
CDR3 DNA: TGTGCCAGCAGTCACCATGACAGGTTCCCCGGGGAGCTGTTTTTT; CDR3 protein: CASSHHDRFPGELFF; J gene: TRBJ2-2; clone size: .; V gene: TRBV6-6; D gene: .
CDR3 DNA: TGCGCCAGCAGCTTGGGCTCAGGAGTAGCGGGAGGTACCGGGGAGCTGTTTTTT; CDR3 protein: CASSLGSGVAGGTGELFF; J gene: TRBJ2-2; clone size: .; V gene: TRBV5-1; D gene: TRBD2
CDR3 DNA: TGTGCCAGCAGCCCGGGGGTGCCGAACAATGAGCAGTTCTTC; CDR3 protein: CASSPGVPNNEQFF; J gene: TRBJ2-1; clone size: once; V gene: TRBV7-6; D gene: .
CDR3 DNA: TGTGCCAGCAGCCCCCGCCGGTGGGGCGAAGCCAAAAACATTCAGTACTTC; CDR3 protein: CASSPRRWGEAKNIQYF; J gene: TRBJ2-4; clone size: .; V gene: TRBV4-2; D gene: .
CDR3 DNA: TGTGCCAGCAGCCCGCGTCTAGCGGGAGATGGTTACAATGAGCAGTTCTTC; CDR3 protein: CASSPRLAGDGYNEQFF; J gene: TRBJ2-1; clone size: .; V gene: TRBV7-2; D gene: TRBD2
CDR3 DNA: TGTGCCAGCAGCGTAGCTGGGAGGACAGAGACCCAGTACTTC; CDR3 protein: CASSVAGRTETQYF; J gene: TRBJ2-5; clone size: .; V gene: TRBV9; D gene: .
CDR3 DNA: TGTGCCAGCAGCCAAAACAGCCAGGGAAGCACAGATACGCAGTATTTT; CDR3 protein: CASSQNSQGSTDTQYF; J gene: TRBJ2-3; clone size: .; V gene: TRBV4-2; D gene: .
CDR3 DNA: TGTGCCTACCGCAGACAGGGGGGCTACAATGAGCAGTTCTTC; CDR3 protein: CAYRRQGGYNEQFF; J gene: TRBJ2-1; clone size: .; V gene: TRBV30; D gene: TRBD1
CDR3 DNA: TGTGCCAGCAGCCAAGATAGCGGGGGACTCGATACGCAGTATTTT; CDR3 protein: CASSQDSGGLDTQYF; J gene: TRBJ2-3; clone size: .; V gene: TRBV14; D gene: TRBD2
CDR3 DNA: TGTGCCAGCAGCGACAGGGGATTCGGCGGCTACACCTTC; CDR3 protein: CASSDRGFGGYTF; J gene: TRBJ1-2; clone size: .; V gene: TRBV25-1; D gene: TRBD1
CDR3 DNA: TGTGCCAGTAATACGCGGGAGTTTACAGATACGCAGTATTTT; CDR3 protein: CASNTREFTDTQYF; J gene: TRBJ2-3; clone size: once; V gene: TRBV19; D gene: TRBD2
CDR3 DNA: TGTGCGAATCGACGGCGGGGGGGCCGGTTAGCCAAAAACATTCAGTACTTC; CDR3 protein: CANRRRGGRLAKNIQYF; J gene: TRBJ2-4; clone size: .; V gene: TRBV15; D gene: TRBD2
CDR3 DNA: TGTGCCAGCACCGGACAGGGTTTCTCTCGGGAGCAGTACTTC; CDR3 protein: CASTGQGFSREQYF; J gene: TRBJ2-7; clone size: .; V gene: TRBV6-6; D gene: TRBD1
CDR3 DNA: TGTGCCAGCAGCTTACCTACAGGTGGCTACACCTTC; CDR3 protein: CASSLPTGGYTF; J gene: TRBJ1-2; clone size: .; V gene: TRBV7-2; D gene: .
CDR3 DNA: TGTGCCAGCGGGTTCCGCAGGGGCAACTATGGCTACACCTTC; CDR3 protein: CASGFRRGNYGYTF; J gene: TRBJ1-2; clone size: .; V gene: TRBV6-5; D gene: .
CDR3 DNA: TGTGCCAGCAGCCCACGAGGAGGACAGGCGAACACTGAAGCTTTCTTT; CDR3 protein: CASSPRGGQANTEAFF; J gene: TRBJ1-1; clone size: .; V gene: TRBV7-3; D gene: TRBD1
CDR3 DNA: TGTGCCAGCAGCTTGGCAGGGCGAGGAGAGACCCAGTACTTC; CDR3 protein: CASSLAGRGETQYF; J gene: TRBJ2-5; clone size: .; V gene: TRBV5-6; D gene: .
CDR3 DNA: TGTGCCAGCAGCAATTTGGGGGGTTACACAGATACGCAGTATTTT; CDR3 protein: CASSNLGGYTDTQYF; J gene: TRBJ2-3; clone size: .; V gene: TRBV14; D gene: .